This T cell receptor beta chain originates from a study of CD8 T cells in Susac syndrome. V was pared by 4 bases and J by 8 bases, with 17 bases between. There are 14 residues in the CDR3. Germline V CDR1 and CDR2: LGHDT, YNNKEL (reference sequence). The authors reverse transcribed 0.5 to 1 ug RNA with random hexamers. From the immunoSEQ multiplex PCR reads, TCRdb called clonotypes with MiXCR, one entry per CDR3 protein. The table includes approximately 170,000 distinct CDR3 sequences, roughly 94% detected once. The chain has TRBV3-1 and TRBJ1-2; D possibly corresponds to TRBD1 (5 bases). This sequence was found in a human donor in good health. The source material was CD4+ T cells from PBMCs. The CDR3: CASSPRDAVGGYTF. The CDR3 DNA reads TGTGCCAGCAGCCCTCGGGACGCCGTGGGGGGCTACACCTTC. Variable domain in full (rest from reference TRBV3-1 and TRBJ1-2): DTAVSQTPKYLVTQMGNDKSIKCEQNLGHDTMYWYKQDSKKFLKIMFSYNNKELIINETVPNRFSPKSPDKAHLNLHINSLELGDSAVYFCASSPRDAVGGYTFGSGTRLTVV.